This TCR beta chain stems from a study of blood T cells in healthy people across ages (dated by TCRdb to the mid-2010s). A note on the overall study: In model experiments, template switching captured about one uniquely barcoded TCR beta cDNA molecule for every two T cells. Using the same blood draw, the study looked at two additional independent replicas of 1 million unique cDNA reads for two donors, one aged 18 to 30 and the other aged 80 or older. To avoid experimental bias, donors of different ages were randomly spread across the sequencing lanes. The donors were split into four age groups: young (average around 17 years), middle-aged (39), aged (over 55) and long-lived (roughly 86). The study measured age-related changes in TCR beta repertoire diversity using deep sequencing normalized with unique cDNA molecular identifiers. Overall study outcomes, separate from this receptor: Observed TCR beta diversity correlated strongly with the percentage of naive T cells measured by flow cytometry. The CMV infection status of donors was not known, potentially confounding age-related changes in expanded clonotypes. Observed TCR beta diversity per million T cells fell roughly linearly with age, and a significant reduction was already apparent by age around 40. Conclusive comparison of naive and antigen-experienced compartments was prevented by the profiling of bulk unsorted PBMCs. Compared with the aged group, the long-lived group had more naive CD4+ T cells, fewer expanded clones and increased TCR diversity, suggesting age selection. Total diversity estimates from one million sequenced T cells were considered lower bounds and underestimates.

Receptor libraries were prepared by 5' RACE. Sequenced on an Illumina HiSeq 2500. A second PCR of roughly 7 to 11 cycles was run with a J-beta primer mix and a sample-barcoded 5' primer. A unique molecular identifier was introduced onto each TCR beta cDNA molecule by a template-switch 5' adaptor carrying 12 random nucleotides. Each sample yielded at least 2.5 million CDR3-containing paired-end reads. First-strand cDNA was synthesized from all RNA with the Mint cDNA synthesis kit, primed by a TRBC-specific oligonucleotide. Following uracil-DNA glycosylase treatment, all cDNA underwent a first 18-cycle PCR with the universal primers M1SS and BC2_uni_R. The study's processing was this. Each sample was normalized by randomly selecting 1 million high-quality reads, each carrying a distinct molecular identifier. Instead of being binned into consensus sequences, reads that shared molecular identifiers were thrown out. CDR3 identification, clonotype clustering and error correction used MiTCR with a Q25 quality threshold and the strictest error-elimination algorithm. A nonparametric unseen species model with Euler transformation was used to estimate a lower bound on total TCR beta diversity. TCRdb cleaned the public reads at Q25 with fastp, built clones with MiXCR and kept in-frame beta chains. CDR3 protein sequences are deduplicated, and each keeps its most common genes and DNA. The V and J calls were not made by the authors but by TCRdb's processing. The sample table shows 780,000 or so distinct CDR3 sequences, and about 53% are seen once. The ten largest account for approximately 40% of the sample.

This clonotype has only one observation. The specificity of this receptor is unknown. It has no much larger one-base neighbor in the sample; base qualities were not kept. One read provides weak support. The donors were roughly 40 Caucasian individuals from Russia, aged roughly 6 to 100 years, who were systemically healthy. Around 10 milliliters of peripheral blood were drawn from each donor into EDTA-treated Vacutainer tubes. Ficoll-Paque density-gradient centrifugation was used to isolate PBMCs, with at least 7 million per sample. Trizol reagent was used to extract total RNA from PBMCs, with at least 5.5 micrograms per sample. For every donor, flow cytometry on a PBMC aliquot measured the percentage of naive CD45RAhigh/CD27high T cells. V loses 3 bases at its end and J loses 4 bases; junction bases beyond the gene matches: 6. The CDR3 runs 15 amino acids, cysteine and phenylalanine included. Only the CDR3 DNA is retained, 45 bases long and in frame from the first base. CDR1 SGHRS and CDR2 YFSETQ are derived from the germline V gene.

Source material: blood. This receptor was identified in a man older than 75 in good health. Here the chain combines TRBV5-1 and TRBJ2-7; the junction holds 11 bases that match TRBD2. Read as DNA, the sequence is TGCGCCAGCAGCTCTCTAGCGGGAGGAGTGTACGAGCAGTACTTC. Its protein is CASSSLAGGVYEQYF.